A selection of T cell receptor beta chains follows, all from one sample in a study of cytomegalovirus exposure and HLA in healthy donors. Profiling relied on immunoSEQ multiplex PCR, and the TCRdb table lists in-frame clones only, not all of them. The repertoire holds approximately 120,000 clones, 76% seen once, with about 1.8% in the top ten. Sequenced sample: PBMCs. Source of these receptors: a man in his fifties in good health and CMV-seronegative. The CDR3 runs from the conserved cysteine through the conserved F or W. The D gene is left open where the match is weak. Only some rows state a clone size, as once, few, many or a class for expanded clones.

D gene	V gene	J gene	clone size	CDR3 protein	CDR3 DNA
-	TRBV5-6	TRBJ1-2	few	CASHQGMDYGYTF	TGTGCCAGCCACCAGGGCATGGACTATGGCTACACCTTC
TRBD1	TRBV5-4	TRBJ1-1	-	CASRHLTGDGTEAFF	TGTGCCAGCAGGCATTTAACAGGGGATGGCACTGAAGCTTTCTTT
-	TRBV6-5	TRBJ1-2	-	CASSSSGQHNYGYTF	TGTGCCAGCAGTTCGTCGGGACAACATAACTATGGCTACACCTTC
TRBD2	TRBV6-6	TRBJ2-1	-	CASSYVAGAYNEQFF	TGTGCCAGCAGTTACGTAGCGGGGGCCTACAATGAGCAGTTCTTC
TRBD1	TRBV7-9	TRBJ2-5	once	CASSLGTGLETQYF	TGTGCCAGCAGCTTAGGGACAGGGTTAGAGACCCAGTACTTC
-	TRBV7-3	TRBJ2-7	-	CASSLDPRDEQYF	TGTGCCAGCAGCTTAGATCCTCGGGACGAGCAGTACTTC
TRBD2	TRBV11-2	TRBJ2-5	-	CASSLGLAGIVGETQYF	TGTGCCAGCAGCTTGGGACTAGCGGGGATTGTCGGAGAGACCCAGTACTTC
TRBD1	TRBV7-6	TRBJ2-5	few	CASSLRQGFQETQYF	TGTGCCAGCAGCTTACGACAGGGATTTCAAGAGACCCAGTACTTC
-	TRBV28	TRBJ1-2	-	CASSWSANYGYTF	TGTGCCAGCAGTTGGTCAGCTAACTATGGCTACACCTTC
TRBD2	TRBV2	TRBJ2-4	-	CASSEMGSGGKGLAKNIQYF	TGTGCCAGCAGTGAAATGGGTAGCGGGGGCAAAGGGTTGGCCAAAAACATTCAGTACTTC
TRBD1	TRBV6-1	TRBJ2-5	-	CASLIGTEQETQYF	TGTGCCAGCTTAATAGGGACAGAGCAAGAGACCCAGTACTTC